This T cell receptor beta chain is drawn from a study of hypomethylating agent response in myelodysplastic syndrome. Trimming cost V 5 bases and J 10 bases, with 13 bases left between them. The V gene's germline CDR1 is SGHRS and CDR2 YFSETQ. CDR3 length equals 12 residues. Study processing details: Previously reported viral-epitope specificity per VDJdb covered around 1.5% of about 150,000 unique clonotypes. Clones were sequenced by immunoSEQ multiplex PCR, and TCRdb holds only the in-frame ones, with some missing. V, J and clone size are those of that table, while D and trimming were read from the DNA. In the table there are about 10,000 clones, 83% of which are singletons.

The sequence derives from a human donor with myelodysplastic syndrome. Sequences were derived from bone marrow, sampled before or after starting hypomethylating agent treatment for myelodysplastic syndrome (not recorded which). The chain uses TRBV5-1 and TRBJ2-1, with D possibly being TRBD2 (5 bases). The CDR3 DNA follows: TGCGCCAGCAGGGACTCCGGATGGGAGCAGTTCTTC. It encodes CASRDSGWEQFF.